Following are 24 T cell receptor beta chains from one sample sequenced in a study of beta chain features in type 1 diabetes. Findings of the study overall: Significant though moderate, a shortening of TCRB CDR3s appeared in all four CD4+ subsets of Type 1 diabetes patients.

The sequenced template was cDNA made from the entire isolated RNA. Sequencing used immunoSEQ multiplex PCR; TCRdb keeps in-frame clones, though not all of them. The sample yields over 150,000 clones, 7.8% seen once. Antigens of these TCRs are unknown. The sample consisted of central memory CD4+ T cells from blood. The receptor set was obtained from a woman in her thirties or forties with type 1 diabetes.

This chain joins TRBV6-6 and TRBJ2-5, with 7 bases that match TRBD1. V shed 8 bases and J 1 base; nucleotides not matched to a gene: 4. CDR3 length: 13 amino acids. Germline values: CDR1 MNHNY, CDR2 SVGAGI (reference sequence). This CDR3 reads CASWAGGQETQYF. CDR3 nucleotides: TGTGCCAGCTGGGCAGGGGGCCAAGAGACCCAGTACTTC.

This clone was counted a few times. The V gene is TRBV7-2, the J gene TRBJ2-5, with a tentative D call TRBD1 (7 bases). The CDR3 contains 13 residues. With 7 bases removed from V and 5 bases from J, the gap between germline ends came to 14 bases. Germline CDR1 and CDR2: SGHTA and FQGNSA. CDR3 residues: CASNFAGGETQYF. The CDR3, as DNA: TGTGCCAGCAACTTCGCAGGGGGGGAGACCCAGTACTTC. The full variable domain, with the rest looked up from reference TRBV7-2 and TRBJ2-5, is GAGVSQSPSNKVTEKGKDVELRCDPISGHTALYWYRQSLGQGLEFLIYFQGNSAPDKSGLPSDRFSAERTGGSVSTLTIQRTQQEDSAVYLCASNFAGGETQYFGPGTRLLVL.

V gene TRBV7-9 combines with J gene TRBJ1-2; perhaps TRBD1 as D (5 bases). The CDR3 loop spans 16 amino acids. Germline CDR1 reads SEHNR; CDR2 reads FQNEAQ (reference sequence). V was cut by 2 bases and J by 0 bases, with 13 bases left in between. In nucleotides, the CDR3 is TGTGCCAGCAGCTTAAGCGGGACGTCTTCTAACTATGGCTACACCTTC. Protein product: CASSLSGTSSNYGYTF.

The J gene is TRBJ2-7, the V gene TRBV5-1, with D possibly being TRBD1 (5 bases). The germline V gene has CDR1 SGHRS and CDR2 YFSETQ. The CDR3 totals 11 residues. Trimming pared 5 bases from V and 8 bases from J, leaving 11 bases between. CDR3 loop: CASSQQGKQYF. The CDR3, as DNA: TGCGCCAGCAGTCAGCAGGGCAAGCAGTACTTC.

In its sample, this clone was seen a few times. The chain uses TRBV27 and TRBJ1-1; 8 nucleotides match TRBD1. CDR3 length equals 13 residues. With V trimmed by 5 bases and J by 7 bases, 6 bases remained unmatched. Germline CDR1 is MNHEY and CDR2 is SMNVEV (reference sequence). The CDR3 DNA reads TGTGCCAGCAGTCCCAGGGGGCTTGGTGAAGCTTTCTTT. This gives the protein CASSPRGLGEAFF.

This clone showed up just a few times. This chain links TRBV7-3 with TRBJ1-1; the match to TRBD1 covers 8 bases. The trim removed 8 bases at V and 1 base at J, leaving 0 bases unmatched. Germline V CDR1 and CDR2: SGHTA, FQGTGA. CDR3 length: 12 amino acids. The CDR3 DNA sequence: TGTGCCAGCGGACAGGGGAACACTGAAGCTTTCTTT. This translates into CASGQGNTEAFF. Looking up the rest from reference TRBV7-3 and TRBJ1-1 gives the full variable domain: GAGVSQTPSNKVTEKGKYVELRCDPISGHTALYWYRQSLGQGPEFLIYFQGTGAADDSGLPNDRFFAVRPEGSVSTLKIQRTERGDSAVYLCASGQGNTEAFFGQGTRLTVV.

This clone turned up a few times. The chain uses TRBV6-5 and TRBJ2-1, with D perhaps matching TRBD2 (5 bases). Germline CDR1 and CDR2: MNHEY and SVGAGI. Trimming left V 1 base short and J 7 bases short, with 8 bases between. The CDR3 runs 13 residues. Written as DNA, the CDR3 is TGTGCCAGCAGTTACTATGGCGGGAATGAGCAGTTCTTC. Encoded protein: CASSYYGGNEQFF.

This clone has just a few counts. The genes are TRBV6-5 and TRBJ2-7; 7 bases fit TRBD2. There are 14 residues in the CDR3. The germline CDR1 and CDR2 sequences are MNHEY and SVGAGI. J was trimmed by 5 bases and V by 2 bases; bases with no gene match: 6. CDR3 in DNA: TGTGCCAGCAGTTACGGCGGGAGAGGCAACGAGCAGTACTTC. This gives the protein CASSYGGRGNEQYF.

This clone occurred a few times. The genes are TRBV9 and TRBJ2-7; maybe TRBD1 (6 bases). Trimming stripped 3 bases from V and 0 bases from J, with 10 bases between. Germline CDR1 and CDR2: SGDLS and YYNGEE. The CDR3 totals 14 residues. CDR3 sequence (DNA): TGTGCCAGCAGCGGGACAGATTTCTCCTACGAGCAGTACTTC. Protein sequence: CASSGTDFSYEQYF.

The rearrangement joins TRBV18 to TRBJ2-7; 11 bases map to TRBD2. CDR1 and CDR2 from the germline V gene are KGHSH and LQKENI. CDR3 length equals 15 residues. Losses at the gene ends were 3 bases for V and 3 bases for J; bases not matched to a gene: 4. CDR3: CASSPSSGGLYEQYF. The CDR3, as DNA: TGTGCCAGCTCACCCTCTAGCGGGGGGCTCTACGAGCAGTACTTC. Based on the CDR3 plus reference TRBV18 and TRBJ2-7, the full variable domain is NAGVMQNPRHLVRRRGQEARLRCSPMKGHSHVYWYRQLPEEGLKFMVYLQKENIIDESGMPKERFSAEFPKEGPSILRIQQVVRGDSAAYFCASSPSSGGLYEQYFGPGTRLTVT.

This clone was detected only a few times. This chain joins TRBV28 and TRBJ1-2, with TRBD1 matching 10 bases. Germline V CDR1 and CDR2: MDHEN, SYDVKM. J lost 7 bases, V lost 6 bases, and 17 bases had no gene match. CDR3 length equals 17 residues. The CDR3 protein is CASSPKFSDRGQGGYTF. CDR3 DNA: TGTGCCAGCAGCCCGAAATTTAGCGACAGGGGGCAGGGTGGCTACACCTTC.

This clone was counted between two and nine times. The chain combines TRBV7-2 with TRBJ2-1; maybe TRBD2 (6 bases). Germline assignment: CDR1 SGHTA and CDR2 FQGNSA. This CDR3 contains 15 residues. V was shortened by 1 base and J by 8 bases, with 15 bases between the two germline ends. The CDR3 sequence: CASSLVATSVDEQFF. In DNA form, the CDR3 reads TGTGCCAGCAGCTTAGTCGCGACTAGTGTGGATGAGCAGTTCTTC.

This clone was observed a handful of times. V and J are TRBV2 and TRBJ2-2; D uncertain. Per germline, CDR1 SNHLY and CDR2 FYNNEI. The CDR3 runs 13 residues. Trimming cost V 6 bases and J 1 base, with 6 bases left between them. In DNA form, the CDR3 reads TGTGCCAGCAGGGCCGAGAACACCGGGGAGCTGTTTTTT. This translates into CASRAENTGELFF.

V is TRBV20-1 and J is TRBJ1-2; weak D call: TRBD1 (5 bases). Germline V gene lookup returns CDR1 DFQATT and CDR2 SNEGSKA (reference sequence). The CDR3 length is 11 residues. The CDR3 spells CRAGTGYGYTF. The CDR3 bases are TGCAGGGCCGGAACAGGCTATGGCTACACCTTC.

This clone was seen ten or more times. This chain links TRBV7-3 with TRBJ2-3, with 12 positions matching TRBD2. This CDR3 has 14 residues. Trimming cost V 5 bases and J 10 bases; bases outside gene matches: 7. CDR1 is SGHTA and CDR2 is FQGTGA in the germline V gene. CDR3 residues: CASSPLAGGSAQYF. CDR3 DNA sequence: TGTGCCAGCAGCCCCCTAGCGGGGGGGAGCGCGCAGTATTTT.

The gene calls are TRBV5-1 and TRBJ2-3; 7 nucleotides agree with TRBD1. V gave up 4 bases and J gave up 6 bases; unmatched junction bases: 8. Germline CDR1 SGHRS, CDR2 YFSETQ. The CDR3 consists of 14 residues. CDR3 sequence reads: CASSQGQPADTQYF. The CDR3 bases are TGCGCCAGCAGCCAGGGACAGCCGGCGGATACGCAGTATTTT.

CDR3 nucleotides: TGTGCCAGCAGCTCCGCAGGGGCCGGCTATGGCTACACCTTC. Residues: CASSSAGAGYGYTF. J is TRBJ1-2 and V is TRBV5-4; perhaps TRBD1 as D (6 bases). This CDR3 is built from 14 residues. Trimming took off 3 bases at V and 4 bases at J, with 13 bases between the two ends. Germline-derived CDR1 and CDR2 are SGHNT and YYREEE (reference sequence).

The V call is TRBV5-6, the J call TRBJ1-1; TRBD1 agrees at 8 bases. The J segment lost 5 bases and the V segment lost 6 bases, leaving 9 bases of the junction unmatched. Germline-derived CDR1 and CDR2 are SGHDT and YYEEEE. The CDR3 loop spans 14 amino acids. In nucleotides, the CDR3 is TGTGCCAGCAACCTAGGACAGGGAGGGACTGAAGCTTTCTTT. This translates into CASNLGQGGTEAFF.

In its sample, this clone was seen once. This chain joins TRBV5-4 and TRBJ2-5; TRBD2 might be the D (5 bases). Germline CDR1 reads SGHNT; CDR2 reads YYREEE (reference sequence). The CDR3 is 15 residues long. V was clipped by 0 bases and J by 1 base, with 10 bases between them. CDR3: CASSLDGGAQETQYF. The CDR3 region has the DNA TGTGCCAGCAGCTTGGATGGAGGAGCCCAAGAGACCCAGTACTTC.

The chain has TRBV7-2 and TRBJ2-5; TRBD2 might be the D (6 bases). From germline, CDR1 is SGHTA and CDR2 FQGNSA. There are 18 residues in the CDR3. V was cut by 1 base and J by 2 bases, with 20 bases left in between. The CDR3: CASSLGGFWGEEQETQYF. The CDR3 DNA sequence: TGTGCCAGCAGCTTAGGAGGTTTTTGGGGGGAGGAACAAGAGACCCAGTACTTC.

The CDR3 sequence is CASSHRDRDYEQYF. The CDR3 nucleotides are TGCGCCAGCAGCCACCGCGACAGGGATTACGAGCAGTACTTC. This chain connects TRBV4-1 to TRBJ2-7; 7 bases are a match to TRBD1. Unmatched junction bases numbered 6, after V lost 3 bases and J lost 4 bases. Germline assignment: CDR1 MGHRA and CDR2 YSYEKL. The CDR3 extends over 14 amino acids.

This clone was detected only a few times. The CDR3 sequence is CAIGSNQPQHF. The DNA for the CDR3 is TGTGCCATCGGGTCGAATCAGCCCCAGCATTTT. The chain carries TRBV28 and TRBJ1-5, with D unresolved. This CDR3 spans 11 amino acids. Germline V gene sequence: CDR1 MDHEN, CDR2 SYDVKM. Deletions cut 10 bases from V and 4 bases from J, with 8 bases between. The whole variable domain, filled in from reference TRBV28 and TRBJ1-5, reads DVKVTQSSRYLVKRTGEKVFLECVQDMDHENMFWYRQDPGLGLRLIYFSYDVKMKEKGDIPEGYSVSREKKERFSLILESASTNQTSMYLCAIGSNQPQHFGDGTRLSIL.

This chain links TRBV5-6 with TRBJ1-2, with 7 bases identical to TRBD1. This CDR3 is built from 15 residues. Germline CDR1 is SGHDT and CDR2 is YYEEEE. V gave up 4 bases and J gave up 8 bases; unmatched junction bases: 14. This CDR3 reads CASSPSGMRGLGYTF. CDR3 nucleotide sequence: TGTGCCAGCAGCCCCTCGGGGATGAGGGGGCTCGGCTACACCTTC.

This clone has a handful of counts. The chain couples TRBV30 to TRBJ1-4, with 8 positions matching TRBD1. This CDR3 region has 13 residues. Germline V CDR1 and CDR2: GTSNPN, SVGIG (reference sequence). Trimming cost V 3 bases and J 10 bases; bases outside gene matches: 7. Here the CDR3 reads CAWSRQGSGKLFF. CDR3 coding DNA: TGTGCCTGGAGCCGACAGGGGTCCGGAAAACTGTTTTTT. Looking up the rest from reference TRBV30 and TRBJ1-4 gives the full variable domain: SQTIHQWPATLVQPVGSPLSLECTVEGTSNPNLYWYRQAAGRGLQLLFYSVGIGQISSEVPQNLSASRPQDRQFILSSKKLLLSDSGFYLCAWSRQGSGKLFFGSGTQLSVL.